This T cell receptor beta chain was retrieved from a study of beta chain features in type 1 diabetes. Study-wide results and caveats: For cells with high TCR expression, cDNA sequencing could yield over-representation.

CD45RO/CCR7/CD25/CD127/CD95/CD27 separated CD4+ naive, central memory, regulatory and stem cell-like memory cells by sorting. Every bit of the isolated RNA underwent reverse transcription, so sequencing read expressed TCRB transcripts. This table comes from immunoSEQ multiplex PCR, and its TCRdb copy is limited to in-frame clones, with some not included. The table includes about 400,000 clones, roughly 12% detected once. Notes on this clone: Its antigen is still unknown.

Sequenced material: naive CD4+ T cells from blood. The receptor comes from a man aged 18 to 29 in good health.

In DNA form, the CDR3 reads TGTGCCAGCAGCTCCTTCCTCGGACCCGTGGCGGGGGGGGGAGAGACCCAGTACTTC. Amino acid sequence: CASSSFLGPVAGGGETQYF. The J gene is TRBJ2-5, the V gene TRBV13; 9 nucleotides line up with TRBD2. The CDR3 covers 19 residues. Germline CDR1 and CDR2: PRHDT and FYEKMQ (reference sequence). After removal of 4 bases from V and 4 bases from J, the junction contained 19 bases not matched to a gene.